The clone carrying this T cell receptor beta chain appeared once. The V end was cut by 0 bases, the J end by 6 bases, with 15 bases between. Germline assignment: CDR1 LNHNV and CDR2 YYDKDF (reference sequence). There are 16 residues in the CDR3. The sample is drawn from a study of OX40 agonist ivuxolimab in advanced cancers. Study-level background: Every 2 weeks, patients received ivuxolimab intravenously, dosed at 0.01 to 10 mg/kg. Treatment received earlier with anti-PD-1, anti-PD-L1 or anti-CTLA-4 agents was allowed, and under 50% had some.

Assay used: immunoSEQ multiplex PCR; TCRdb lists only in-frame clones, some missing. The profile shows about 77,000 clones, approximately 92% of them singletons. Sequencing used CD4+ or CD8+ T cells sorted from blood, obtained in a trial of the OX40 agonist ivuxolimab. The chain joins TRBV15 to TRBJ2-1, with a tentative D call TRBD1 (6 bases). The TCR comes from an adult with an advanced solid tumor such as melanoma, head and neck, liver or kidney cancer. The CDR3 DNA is TGTGCCACCAGCAGAGATACGGCAGGGGTCATCAATGAGCAGTTCTTC. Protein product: CATSRDTAGVINEQFF.